Listed below are T cell receptor beta chains from one sample, sequenced in a study of T cells in tumors and immune-related adverse events. This table comes from immunoSEQ multiplex PCR, and its TCRdb copy is limited to in-frame clones, with some not included. This sample has about 7,300 clones, with 85% to 95% found just once. The sample was lymph node tissue, taken from a patient treated with anti-PD-1 therapy. The receptors originated from a female donor with metastatic renal cell carcinoma. Both conserved end residues are part of each CDR3. The D gene is left open where the match is weak. Size values are once, few and many counts, or a class for expanded clones, and some rows have none.

V gene	CDR3 length	J gene	clone size	D gene	CDR3 DNA	CDR3 protein
TRBV5-1	16	TRBJ2-2	NA	TRBD1	TGCGCCAGCAGCTTGGGGACAGGGTACAACACCGGGGAGCTGTTTTTT	CASSLGTGYNTGELFF
TRBV6-1	15	TRBJ1-2	NA	TRBD1	TGTGCCAGCAGTGACCCATGGACAGGGAACTATGGCTACACCTTC	CASSDPWTGNYGYTF
TRBV6-1	14	TRBJ2-7	NA	TRBD2	TGTGCCAGCAAGACTAGCGGGAGGGGCTACGAGCAGTACTTC	CASKTSGRGYEQYF
TRBV5-1	17	TRBJ1-1	NA	TRBD1	TGCGCCAGCAGCTTGGTCAGGGGGCGACCCAGAAACACTGAAGCTTTCTTT	CASSLVRGRPRNTEAFF
TRBV9	13	TRBJ2-2	NA	NA	TGTGCCAGCAGCGTAGAGTTATCCGGGGAGCTGTTTTTT	CASSVELSGELFF
TRBV5-1	13	TRBJ2-5	NA	NA	TGCGCCAGCAGCTTGGAGGGGACAGAGACCCAGTACTTC	CASSLEGTETQYF
TRBV19	14	TRBJ1-2	NA	TRBD1	TGTGCCAGTAGTATCCAGGGGGCGAGAGGTGGCTACACCTTC	CASSIQGARGGYTF
TRBV29-1	15	TRBJ1-1	NA	NA	TGCAGCGTTGAAAGGCAGTTCACAGTGGACACTGAAGCTTTCTTT	CSVERQFTVDTEAFF
TRBV30	13	TRBJ1-2	NA	TRBD1	TGTGCCTGGAACCCCGGACAGGCCGTTTCTCACACCTTC	CAWNPGQAVSHTF
TRBV7-2	15	TRBJ1-1	NA	TRBD1	TGTGCCAGCAGCTTCTCGGGAGGGGGCACCCCTGAAGCTTTCTTT	CASSFSGGGTPEAFF
TRBV5-1	15	TRBJ2-3	NA	NA	TGCGCCAGCAGCCTTAGCGACCTTATGGGAGATACGCAGTATTTT	CASSLSDLMGDTQYF
TRBV6-5	15	TRBJ1-5	NA	NA	TGTGCCAGCAGTTACGACCTTAATAGCAATCAGCCCCAGCATTTT	CASSYDLNSNQPQHF
TRBV19	17	TRBJ1-5	NA	NA	TGTGCCAGTAGTATAGGTGAGGCCCAGGGGAGAGGTCAGCCCCAGCATTTT	CASSIGEAQGRGQPQHF
TRBV11-3	14	TRBJ2-2	NA	NA	TGTGCCAGCAGACCCGCCGGGAACACCGGGGAGCTGTTTTTT	CASRPAGNTGELFF
TRBV9	15	TRBJ1-4	NA	NA	TGTGCCAGCAGCGCCCGGGACACAACAAATGAAAAACTGTTTTTT	CASSARDTTNEKLFF
TRBV7-6	12	TRBJ1-1	few	NA	TGTGCCAGCAGCTTAGAGGCAGGGCGAGCTTTCTTT	CASSLEAGRAFF
TRBV19	16	TRBJ2-3	NA	TRBD2	TGTGCCAGTAGTCCAGGCCTAGCGGGGGGTACAGATACGCAGTATTTT	CASSPGLAGGTDTQYF
TRBV4-1	16	TRBJ1-1	NA	TRBD1	TGCGCCAGCAGCAGAGGGACAGGGTGGGGGAACACTGAAGCTTTCTTT	CASSRGTGWGNTEAFF